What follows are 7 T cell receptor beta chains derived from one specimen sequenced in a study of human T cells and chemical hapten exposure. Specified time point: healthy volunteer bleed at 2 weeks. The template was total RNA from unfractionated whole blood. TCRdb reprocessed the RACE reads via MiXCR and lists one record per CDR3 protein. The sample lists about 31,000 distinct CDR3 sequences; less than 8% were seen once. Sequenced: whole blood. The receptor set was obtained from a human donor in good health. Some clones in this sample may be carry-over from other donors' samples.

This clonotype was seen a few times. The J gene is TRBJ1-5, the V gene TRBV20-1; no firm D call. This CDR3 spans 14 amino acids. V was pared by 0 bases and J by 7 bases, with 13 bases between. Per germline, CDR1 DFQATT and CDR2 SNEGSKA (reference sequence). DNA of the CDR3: TGCAGTGCTAGAGATAACCAGGTCGGGCAGCCCCAGCATTTT. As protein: CSARDNQVGQPQHF.

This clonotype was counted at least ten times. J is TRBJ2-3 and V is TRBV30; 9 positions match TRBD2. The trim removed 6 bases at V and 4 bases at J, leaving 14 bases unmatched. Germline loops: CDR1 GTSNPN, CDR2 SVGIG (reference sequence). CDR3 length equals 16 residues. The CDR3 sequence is CACPIGSVAGADTQYF. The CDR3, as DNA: TGTGCCTGCCCAATCGGGTCGGTAGCGGGGGCAGATACGCAGTATTTT.

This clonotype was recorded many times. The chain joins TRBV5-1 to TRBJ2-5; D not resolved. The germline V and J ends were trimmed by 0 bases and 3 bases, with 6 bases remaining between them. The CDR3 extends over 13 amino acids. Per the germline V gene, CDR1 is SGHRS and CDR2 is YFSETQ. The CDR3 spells CASSLGAEETQYF. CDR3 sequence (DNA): TGCGCCAGCAGCTTGGGGGCCGAAGAGACCCAGTACTTC.

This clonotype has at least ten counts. CDR3 DNA: TGCAGTGCTAGCGGCCAACCGAACACTGAAGCTTTCTTT. It yields the protein CSASGQPNTEAFF. The chain is built from TRBV20-1 and TRBJ1-1, with no clear D. V was cut by 3 bases and J by 1 base, with 9 bases left in between. CDR3 length: 13 amino acids. Germline assignment: CDR1 DFQATT and CDR2 SNEGSKA (reference sequence).

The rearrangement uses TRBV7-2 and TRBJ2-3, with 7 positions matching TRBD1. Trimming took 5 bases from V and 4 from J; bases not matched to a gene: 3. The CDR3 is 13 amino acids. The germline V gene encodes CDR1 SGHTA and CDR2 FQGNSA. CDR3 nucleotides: TGTGCCAGCAGCACCGACAGGGCAGATACGCAGTATTTT. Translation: CASSTDRADTQYF. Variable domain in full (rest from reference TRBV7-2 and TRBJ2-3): GAGVSQSPSNKVTEKGKDVELRCDPISGHTALYWYRQSLGQGLEFLIYFQGNSAPDKSGLPSDRFSAERTGGSVSTLTIQRTQQEDSAVYLCASSTDRADTQYFGPGTRLTVL.

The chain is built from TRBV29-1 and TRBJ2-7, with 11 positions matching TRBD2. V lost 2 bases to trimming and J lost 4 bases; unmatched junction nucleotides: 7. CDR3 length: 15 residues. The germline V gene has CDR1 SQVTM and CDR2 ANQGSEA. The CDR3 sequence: CSVEKRSSGGYEQYF. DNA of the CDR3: TGCAGCGTTGAAAAGAGGTCTAGCGGGGGGTACGAGCAGTACTTC.

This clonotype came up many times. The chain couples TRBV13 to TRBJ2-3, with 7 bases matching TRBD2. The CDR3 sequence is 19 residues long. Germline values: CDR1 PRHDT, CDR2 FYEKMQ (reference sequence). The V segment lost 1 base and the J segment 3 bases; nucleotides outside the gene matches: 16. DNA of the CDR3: TGTGCCAGCAGCTTAGCGGAAGATCCGGGACTACTCTTTACAGATACGCAGTATTTT. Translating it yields CASSLAEDPGLLFTDTQYF.